The T cell receptor beta chain under discussion was sequenced for a study of beta chain features in type 1 diabetes. General study findings and limits: Shorter templates may be favored by PCR, equally so in patients and controls.

This clone has just a few counts. Antigen unknown. CDR3 size: 11 residues. V was cut by 7 bases and J by 9 bases, with 10 bases left in between. In germline, CDR1 is SEHNR, CDR2 FQNEAQ (reference sequence). Reverse transcribing all isolated RNA meant expressed TCRB transcripts were sequenced. Profiling relied on immunoSEQ multiplex PCR, and the TCRdb table lists in-frame clones only, not all of them. The top ten hold around 0.065% of the sample, which has around 430,000 clones, about 32% seen once. Sequenced input: naive CD4+ T cells from blood. V and J are TRBV7-9 and TRBJ2-1; D is uncertain. This TCR derives from a man between 18 and 29 years old in good health. CDR3 loop: CASTPWAEQFF. In nucleotides, the CDR3 is TGTGCCAGCACTCCGTGGGCTGAGCAGTTCTTC.